This entry is about one T cell receptor (beta chain). Its antigen remains unknown. The PCR used 60 Vbeta and 13 Jbeta primers. Sequenced by immunoSEQ multiplex PCR; TCRdb stores in-frame clones only, minus some. The sample has approximately 150,000 clones; approximately 70% are singletons. Germline loops: CDR1 MNHNY, CDR2 SVGAGI (reference sequence). This CDR3 contains 11 residues. V was shortened by 10 bases and J by 6 bases, with 12 bases between the two germline ends. This record comes from a study of cytomegalovirus exposure and HLA in healthy donors. Study as a whole: There were some 410 genotyped donors. Of these, roughly 80% fell in the genetic ancestry cluster associated with self-reported Caucasian donors. Overall study results and limits: Previous analysis showed most TCR beta V segments were productive about 90% or about 30% of the time. Other equally common chains were less clonally expanded than HLA-associated TCR beta chains, a later analysis showed. V- and J-gene trimming in TCR beta was tied to a missense DCLRE1C variant by an analysis performed later.

The material sequenced was PBMCs. The chain uses TRBV6-6 and TRBJ1-1; no reliable D call. The TCR comes from a human donor in good health. CDR3 protein: CATRDSAEAFF. The CDR3 DNA sequence: TGTGCCACGCGAGATTCGGCTGAAGCTTTCTTT.